In its sample, the clone carrying this T cell receptor (beta chain) was seen many times. Its antigen is unidentified. Unique molecular identifiers were used in preparing the TCRbeta library. Using its own MiXCR run on the PCR reads, TCRdb lists one record per CDR3 protein. The table lists some 190,000 distinct CDR3 sequences, 11% of them singletons, with 13% in the top ten. This CDR3 comprises 14 residues. The trim removed 3 bases at V and 8 bases at J, leaving 4 bases unmatched. From germline, CDR1 is MNHEY and CDR2 SVGAGI. This sample stems from a study of T-cell reconstitution after alpha-beta-depleted transplantation in children. Study-wide results and caveats: Surviving recipient T cells and thymic progenitors accounted for the high day-60 TCRbeta diversity observed in some patients. Several hundred graft clones that had expanded were reportedly the source of alpha-beta T cells about two months after transplant.

Sequences were derived from PBMCs, sampled before TCRalphabeta/CD19-depleted stem cell transplant. The TCR sequence derives from a boy aged 2-15 years with acute myeloid leukemia, due to receive a stem cell transplant. This rearrangement joins TRBV6-5 to TRBJ1-6; the match to TRBD1 covers 7 bases. CDR3 bases: TGTGCCAGCAGTTATTACGACAGGGATTCACCCCTCCACTTT. Translating it yields CASSYYDRDSPLHF.